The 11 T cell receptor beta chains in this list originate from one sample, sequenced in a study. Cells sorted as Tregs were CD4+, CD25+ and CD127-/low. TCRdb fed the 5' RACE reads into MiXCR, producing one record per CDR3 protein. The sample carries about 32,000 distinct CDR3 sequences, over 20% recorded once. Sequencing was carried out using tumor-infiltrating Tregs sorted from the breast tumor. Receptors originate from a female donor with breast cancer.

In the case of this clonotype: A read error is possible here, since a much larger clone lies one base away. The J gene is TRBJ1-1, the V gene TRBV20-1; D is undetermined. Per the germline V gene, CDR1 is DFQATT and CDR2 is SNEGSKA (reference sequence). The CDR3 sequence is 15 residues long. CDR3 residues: CSARDPKGWNTGAFF. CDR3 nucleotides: TGCAGTGCTAGAGACCCCAAAGGGTGGAACACTGGAGCTTTCTTT.

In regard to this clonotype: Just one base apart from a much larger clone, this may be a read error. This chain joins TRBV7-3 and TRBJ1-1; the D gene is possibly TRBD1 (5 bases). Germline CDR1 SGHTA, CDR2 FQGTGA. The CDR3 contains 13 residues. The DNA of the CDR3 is TGTGCCAACAGCTCAGGGCTGGGCACTGAAGCTTTCTTT. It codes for CANSSGLGTEAFF.

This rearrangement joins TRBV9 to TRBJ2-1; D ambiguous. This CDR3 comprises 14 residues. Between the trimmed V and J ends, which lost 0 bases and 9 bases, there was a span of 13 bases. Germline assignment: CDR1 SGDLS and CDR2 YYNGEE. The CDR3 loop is CASSVDFLAAEQFF. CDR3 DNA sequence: TGTGCCAGCAGCGTAGACTTCCTCGCCGCTGAGCAGTTCTTC. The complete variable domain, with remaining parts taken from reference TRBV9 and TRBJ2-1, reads DSGVTQTPKHLITATGQRVTLRCSPRSGDLSVYWYQQSLDQGLQFLIQYYNGEERAKGNILERFSAQQFPDLHSELNLSSLELGDSALYFCASSVDFLAAEQFFGPGTRLTVL.

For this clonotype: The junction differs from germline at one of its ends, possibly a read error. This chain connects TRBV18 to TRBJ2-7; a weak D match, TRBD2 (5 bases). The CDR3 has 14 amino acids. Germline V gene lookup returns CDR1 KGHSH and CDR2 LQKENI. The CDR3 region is CASSPRLASYVQYF. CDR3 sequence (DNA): TGTGCCAGCTCACCACGTCTAGCTTCCTACGTGCAGTACTTC.

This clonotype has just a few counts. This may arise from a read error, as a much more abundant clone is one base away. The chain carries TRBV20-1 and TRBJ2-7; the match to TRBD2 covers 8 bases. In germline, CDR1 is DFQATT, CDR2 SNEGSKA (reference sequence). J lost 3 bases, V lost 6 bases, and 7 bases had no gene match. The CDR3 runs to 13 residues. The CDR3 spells CSARTSRDYEQYF. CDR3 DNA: TGCAGTGCAAGGACTAGCAGAGACTACGAGCAGTACTTC.

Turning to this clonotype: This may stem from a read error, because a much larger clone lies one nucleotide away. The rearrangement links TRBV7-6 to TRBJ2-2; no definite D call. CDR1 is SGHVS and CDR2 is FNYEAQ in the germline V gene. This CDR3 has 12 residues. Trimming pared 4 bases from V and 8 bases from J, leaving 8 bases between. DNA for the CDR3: TGTGCCAGCAGCTCGGTGCAGGGGGAGCTGTTTTTT. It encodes CASSSVQGELFF.

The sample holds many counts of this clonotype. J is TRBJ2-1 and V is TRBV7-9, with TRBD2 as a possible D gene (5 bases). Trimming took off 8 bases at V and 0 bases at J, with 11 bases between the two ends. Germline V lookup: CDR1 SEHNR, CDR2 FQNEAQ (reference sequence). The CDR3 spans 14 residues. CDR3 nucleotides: TGTGCCAGCTCGACGGGGAGCTCCTACAATGAGCAGTTCTTC. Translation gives CASSTGSSYNEQFF.

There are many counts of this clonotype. CDR3 coding DNA: TGCAGTGCCCATCGGGACAGCAATCAGCCCCAGCATTTT. Amino acid sequence: CSAHRDSNQPQHF. The rearrangement joins TRBV20-1 to TRBJ1-5, with D possibly being TRBD1 (5 bases). Trimming stripped 6 bases from V and 1 base from J, with 10 bases between. CDR3 length: 13 amino acids. The V gene's germline CDR1 is DFQATT and CDR2 SNEGSKA (reference sequence).

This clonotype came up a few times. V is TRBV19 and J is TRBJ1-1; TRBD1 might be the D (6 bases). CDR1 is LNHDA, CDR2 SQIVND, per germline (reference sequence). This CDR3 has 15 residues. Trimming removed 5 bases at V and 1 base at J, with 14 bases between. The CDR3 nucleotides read TGTGCCAGTAGTCAATCGACGACAGGGAACACTGAAGCTTTCTTT. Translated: CASSQSTTGNTEAFF.

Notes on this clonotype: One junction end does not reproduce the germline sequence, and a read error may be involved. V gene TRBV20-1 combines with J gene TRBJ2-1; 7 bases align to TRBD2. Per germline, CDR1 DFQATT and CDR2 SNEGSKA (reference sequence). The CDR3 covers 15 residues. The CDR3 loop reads CSVWIRDYSYNGQFF. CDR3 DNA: TGCAGTGTCTGGATCCGGGACTACTCCTACAATGGGCAGTTCTTC.

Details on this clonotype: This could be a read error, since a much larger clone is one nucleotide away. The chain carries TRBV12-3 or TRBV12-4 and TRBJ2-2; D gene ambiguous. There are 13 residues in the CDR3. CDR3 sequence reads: CATGDSYTGELFF. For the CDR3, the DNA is TGTGCAACGGGTGATTCGTACACCGGGGAGCTGTTTTTT.